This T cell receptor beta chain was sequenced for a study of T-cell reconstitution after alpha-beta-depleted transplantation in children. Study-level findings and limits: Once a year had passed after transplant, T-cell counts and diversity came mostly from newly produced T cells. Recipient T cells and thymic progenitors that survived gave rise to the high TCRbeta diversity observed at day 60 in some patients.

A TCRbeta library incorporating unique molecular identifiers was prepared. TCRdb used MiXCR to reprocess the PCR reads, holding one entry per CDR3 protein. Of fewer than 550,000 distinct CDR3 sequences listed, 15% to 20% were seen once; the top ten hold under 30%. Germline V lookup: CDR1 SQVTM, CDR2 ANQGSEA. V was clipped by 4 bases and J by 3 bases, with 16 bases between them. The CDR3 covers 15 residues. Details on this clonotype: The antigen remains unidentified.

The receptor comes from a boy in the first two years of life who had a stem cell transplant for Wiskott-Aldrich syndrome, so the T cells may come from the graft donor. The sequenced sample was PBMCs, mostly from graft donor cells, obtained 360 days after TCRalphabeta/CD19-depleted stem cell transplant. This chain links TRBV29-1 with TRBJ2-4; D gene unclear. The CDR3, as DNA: TGCAGCGTTGCGTCTCTGGCCAACCTCAAAAACATTCAGTACTTC. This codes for CSVASLANLKNIQYF.